These 18 T cell receptor beta chains came from one sample sequenced in a study of blood T cell dynamics during melanoma immunotherapy. The data were produced by immunoSEQ multiplex PCR, yet TCRdb's version contains in-frame clones alone and is incomplete. The table includes approximately 15,000 clones, 86% detected once. As for time point: pre-treatment baseline. Sequences were derived from blood, sampled from a patient treated with checkpoint blockade. The receptors derive from a human donor with melanoma.

The V and J genes are TRBV19 and TRBJ2-6; 8 nucleotides line up with TRBD1. The CDR3 covers 16 residues. Germline-derived CDR1 and CDR2 are LNHDA and SQIVND (reference sequence). Unmatched junction bases numbered 2, after V lost 2 bases and J lost 2 bases. The DNA of the CDR3 is TGTGCCAGTAGTATACCGGGACAGGCTGGGGCCAACGTCCTGACTTTC. Translation: CASSIPGQAGANVLTF.

The genes are TRBV16 and TRBJ1-4; maybe TRBD1 (6 bases). Trimming pared 2 bases from V and 7 bases from J, leaving 17 bases between. The CDR3 length is 16 residues. Germline V CDR1 and CDR2: KGHSY, FQNENV. The CDR3: CASSQSFGGGTEKLFF. CDR3 DNA: TGTGCCAGCAGCCAAAGTTTTGGAGGGGGGACTGAAAAACTGTTTTTT.

This clone was detected only once. The V and J genes are TRBV4-1 and TRBJ1-2, with D maybe TRBD1 (5 bases). Trimming removed 0 bases from V and 4 bases from J, with 15 bases in between. CDR1 is MGHRA, CDR2 YSYEKL, per germline. CDR3 size: 16 residues. In nucleotides, the CDR3 is TGCGCCAGCAGCCAAGACAGACTTGGGGGGGGCTATGGCTACACCTTC. It is translated as CASSQDRLGGGYGYTF.

The gene calls are TRBV27 and TRBJ1-2; 9 bases align to TRBD1. Unmatched junction bases numbered 8, after V lost 6 bases and J lost 6 bases. CDR3 size: 14 residues. Germline V gene sequence: CDR1 MNHEY, CDR2 SMNVEV (reference sequence). The CDR3 loop reads CASSLSGTGNGYTF. The CDR3 coding sequence is TGTGCCAGCAGCCTTAGCGGGACAGGGAATGGCTACACCTTC.

The chain couples TRBV7-6 to TRBJ1-6; 8 positions match TRBD1. Germline V gene lookup returns CDR1 SGHVS and CDR2 FNYEAQ. Unmatched junction bases numbered 8, after V lost 1 base and J lost 9 bases. The CDR3 runs to 16 residues. CDR3 coding DNA: TGTGCCAGCAGCTTAGAGGGAGGACAGGGCAGTTCACCCCTCCACTTT. Protein product: CASSLEGGQGSSPLHF. Together with reference TRBV7-6 and TRBJ1-6, the CDR3 gives the full variable domain: GAGVSQSPRYKVTKRGQDVALRCDPISGHVSLYWYRQALGQGPEFLTYFNYEAQQDKSGLPNDRFSAERPEGSISTLTIQRTEQRDSAMYRCASSLEGGQGSSPLHFGNGTRLTVT.

The chain joins TRBV6-6 to TRBJ2-3, with 13 bases lining up with TRBD2. CDR3 length equals 15 residues. Germline V CDR1 and CDR2: MNHNY, SVGAGI (reference sequence). With V trimmed by 5 bases and J by 5 bases, 4 bases remained unmatched. In nucleotides, the CDR3 is TGTGCCAGCAGTCGCGGGACTAGCGGGAAAGATACGCAGTATTTT. It codes for CASSRGTSGKDTQYF.

The genes are TRBV5-1 and TRBJ2-2; 9 bases line up with TRBD2. In germline, CDR1 is SGHRS, CDR2 YFSETQ. V shed 1 base, J shed 6 bases, and the junction held 4 bases outside the gene matches. This CDR3 is built from 15 residues. CDR3 residues: CASSLLAGFAGELFF. The CDR3 DNA sequence: TGCGCCAGCAGCTTGCTAGCGGGGTTTGCCGGGGAGCTGTTTTTT. The whole variable domain, remainder taken from reference TRBV5-1 and TRBJ2-2, is KAGVTQTPRYLIKTRGQQVTLSCSPISGHRSVSWYQQTPGQGLQFLFEYFSETQRNKGNFPGRFSGRQFSNSRSEMNVSTLELGDSALYLCASSLLAGFAGELFFGEGSRLTVL.

J is TRBJ2-7 and V is TRBV5-4; 8 bases are shared with TRBD1. The length of the CDR3 is 14 residues. Unmatched junction bases numbered 3, after V lost 1 base and J lost 3 bases. Per germline, CDR1 SGHNT and CDR2 YYREEE (reference sequence). Here the CDR3 reads CASSLTGGRYEQYF. CDR3 nucleotide sequence: TGTGCCAGCAGCTTGACAGGGGGTCGCTACGAGCAGTACTTC.

This clone has a single count. This chain connects TRBV30 to TRBJ2-7; 11 bases match TRBD1. The CDR3 loop spans 14 amino acids. Trimming removed 3 bases from V and 4 bases from J; junction bases left unmatched: 5. Germline values: CDR1 GTSNPN, CDR2 SVGIG (reference sequence). The chain's CDR3 is CAWRKGTGGYEQYF. The CDR3 bases are TGTGCCTGGAGGAAGGGGACAGGGGGATACGAGCAGTACTTC.

The genes are TRBV4-1 and TRBJ2-7; tentative D call: TRBD2 (5 bases). V shed 8 bases and J shed 0 bases, with 11 bases lying between them. Germline lookup yields CDR1 MGHRA and CDR2 YSYEKL. The CDR3 is made up of 13 amino acids. CDR3 bases: TGCGCCAGCGGAGGACTGGGCTCCTACGAGCAGTACTTC. Encoded protein: CASGGLGSYEQYF.

J is TRBJ1-3 and V is TRBV19, with 9 bases aligning to TRBD1. This CDR3 has 14 residues. Germline-derived CDR1 and CDR2 are LNHDA and SQIVND (reference sequence). J was trimmed by 4 bases and V by 5 bases; bases with no gene match: 3. The CDR3 bases are TGTGCCAGTAGTGGGACAGGGTACGGAAACACCATATATTTT. Residues: CASSGTGYGNTIYF.

This clone has only one observation. The gene calls are TRBV7-8 and TRBJ2-1, with TRBD2 matching over 10 bases. The CDR3 consists of 19 residues. In germline, CDR1 is SGHVS, CDR2 FQNEAQ. V was pared by 1 base and J by 0 bases, with 9 bases of the junction left unmatched. The CDR3 spells CASSLGRLAGGHSYNEQFF. CDR3 bases: TGTGCCAGCAGCTTAGGTCGTTTAGCGGGAGGCCACTCCTACAATGAGCAGTTCTTC. Full variable domain (outside the CDR3, taken from reference TRBV7-8 and TRBJ2-1): GAGVSQSPRYKVAKRGQDVALRCDPISGHVSLFWYQQALGQGPEFLTYFQNEAQLDKSGLPSDRFFAERPEGSVSTLKIQRTQQEDSAVYLCASSLGRLAGGHSYNEQFFGPGTRLTVL.

The CDR3 DNA is TGTGCCAGCAGTGAAGGTTTGGGGACAGGTCCTAATGAAAAACTGTTTTTT. Protein: CASSEGLGTGPNEKLFF. V is TRBV6-1 and J is TRBJ1-4; the match to TRBD1 covers 8 bases. Germline-derived CDR1 and CDR2 are MNHNS and SASEGT. The CDR3 extends over 17 amino acids. V dropped 1 base and J dropped 3; count of bases not matched to a gene: 7.

The chain links TRBV11-3 to TRBJ2-1, with D possibly matching TRBD1 (5 bases). Germline V CDR1 and CDR2: SGHNT, YENEEA. Trimming removed 0 bases from V and 10 bases from J, with 10 bases in between. The CDR3 covers 13 residues. CDR3 sequence reads: CASSLEGVGEQFF. The CDR3 coding sequence is TGTGCCAGCAGCTTAGAAGGGGTAGGGGAGCAGTTCTTC.

V usage is TRBV7-3 and J usage is TRBJ2-3; no reliable D call. CDR1 and CDR2 from the germline V gene are SGHTA and FQGTGA. The CDR3 is 12 amino acids. The V end lost 4 bases, the J end lost 2 bases, and 4 bases lay between the germline ends. CDR3 residues: CASSSNTDTQYF. In nucleotides, the CDR3 is TGTGCCAGCAGCTCTAACACAGATACGCAGTATTTT.

The J gene is TRBJ1-5, the V gene TRBV28, with TRBD1 matching over 7 bases. In germline, CDR1 is MDHEN, CDR2 SYDVKM. Germline trimming cut 3 bases from V and 4 bases from J; bases unmatched to any gene: 3. The length of the CDR3 is 14 residues. The CDR3 DNA reads TGTGCCAGCAGTTTTCAACAGGGGAATCAGCCCCAGCATTTT. It encodes CASSFQQGNQPQHF.

This chain links TRBV7-2 with TRBJ2-7; no definite D call. The CDR3 totals 14 residues. The V end was cut by 5 bases, the J end by 1 base, with 12 bases between. Germline V lookup: CDR1 SGHTA, CDR2 FQGNSA. The CDR3, as DNA: TGTGCCAGCAGCCCAGGACCCCAGTCCTACGAGCAGTACTTC. As protein: CASSPGPQSYEQYF.

V is TRBV11-2 and J is TRBJ1-2; 8 bases agree with TRBD1. The J segment lost 7 bases and the V segment lost 1 base, leaving 5 bases of the junction unmatched. The CDR3 sequence is 14 residues long. Germline-derived CDR1 and CDR2 are SGHAT and FQNNGV. The CDR3 protein is CASSLAPGGGGYTF. The CDR3 nucleotides read TGTGCCAGCAGCTTAGCCCCAGGGGGCGGTGGCTACACCTTC.